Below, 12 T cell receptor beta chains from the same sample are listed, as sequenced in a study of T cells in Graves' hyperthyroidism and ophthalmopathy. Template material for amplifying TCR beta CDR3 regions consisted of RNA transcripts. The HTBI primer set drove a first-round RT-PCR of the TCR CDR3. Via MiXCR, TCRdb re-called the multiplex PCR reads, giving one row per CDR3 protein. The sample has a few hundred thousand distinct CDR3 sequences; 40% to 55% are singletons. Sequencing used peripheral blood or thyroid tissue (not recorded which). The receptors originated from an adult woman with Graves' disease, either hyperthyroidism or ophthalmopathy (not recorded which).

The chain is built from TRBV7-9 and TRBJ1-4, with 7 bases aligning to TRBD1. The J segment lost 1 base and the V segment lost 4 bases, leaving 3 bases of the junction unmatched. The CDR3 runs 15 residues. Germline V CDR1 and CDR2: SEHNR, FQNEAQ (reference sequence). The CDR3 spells CASSSYRGTNEKLFF. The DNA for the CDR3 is TGTGCCAGCAGCTCGTACAGGGGAACTAATGAAAAACTGTTTTTT.

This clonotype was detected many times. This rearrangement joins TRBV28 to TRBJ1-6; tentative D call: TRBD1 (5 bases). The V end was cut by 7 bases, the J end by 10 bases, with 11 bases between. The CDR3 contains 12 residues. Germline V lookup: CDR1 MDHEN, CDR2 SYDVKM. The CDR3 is CASIGVWSPLHF. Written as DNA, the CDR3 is TGTGCCAGCATAGGGGTTTGGTCACCCCTCCACTTT.

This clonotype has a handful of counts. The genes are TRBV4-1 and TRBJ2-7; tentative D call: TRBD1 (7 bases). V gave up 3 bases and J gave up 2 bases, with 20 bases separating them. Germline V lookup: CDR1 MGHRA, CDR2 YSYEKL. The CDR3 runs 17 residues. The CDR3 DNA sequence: TGCGCCAGCAGCCAGTTGGCAGGGGGACTCCCCCCCTACGAGCAGTACTTC. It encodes CASSQLAGGLPPYEQYF.

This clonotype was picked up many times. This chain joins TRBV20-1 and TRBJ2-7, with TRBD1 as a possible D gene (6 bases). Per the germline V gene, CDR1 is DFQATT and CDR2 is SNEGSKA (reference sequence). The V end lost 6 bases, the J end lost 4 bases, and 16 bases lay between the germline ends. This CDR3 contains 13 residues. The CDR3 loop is CSATGTRGYEQYF. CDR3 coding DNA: TGCAGTGCCACCGGGACAAGAGGGTACGAGCAGTACTTC.

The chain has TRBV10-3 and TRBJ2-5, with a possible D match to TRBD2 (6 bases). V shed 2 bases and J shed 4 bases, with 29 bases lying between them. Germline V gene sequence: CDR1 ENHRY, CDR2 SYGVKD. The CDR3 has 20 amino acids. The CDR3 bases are TGTGCCATCAGTGAGCCCAACCCCCCCAAGAGGGAGGAACAATTAGAGACCCAGTACTTC. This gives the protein CAISEPNPPKREEQLETQYF.

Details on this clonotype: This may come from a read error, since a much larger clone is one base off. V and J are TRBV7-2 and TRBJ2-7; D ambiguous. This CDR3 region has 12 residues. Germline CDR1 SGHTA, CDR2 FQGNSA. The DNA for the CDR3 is TGTGCCAGCAGCGGGCCGACCTACGAGCAGCACTTC. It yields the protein CASSGPTYEQHF. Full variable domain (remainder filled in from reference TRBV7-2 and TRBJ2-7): GAGVSQSPSNKVTEKGKDVELRCDPISGHTALYWYRQSLGQGLEFLIYFQGNSAPDKSGLPSDRFSAERTGGSVSTLTIQRTQQEDSAVYLCASSGPTYEQHFGPGTRLTVT.

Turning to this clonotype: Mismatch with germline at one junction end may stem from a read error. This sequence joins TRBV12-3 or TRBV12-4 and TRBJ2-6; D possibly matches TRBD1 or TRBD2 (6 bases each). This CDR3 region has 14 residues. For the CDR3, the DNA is TGTGCCAGCAGACGGCATTCGGGGGCCTACGTCCTGACTTTC. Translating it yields CASRRHSGAYVLTF.

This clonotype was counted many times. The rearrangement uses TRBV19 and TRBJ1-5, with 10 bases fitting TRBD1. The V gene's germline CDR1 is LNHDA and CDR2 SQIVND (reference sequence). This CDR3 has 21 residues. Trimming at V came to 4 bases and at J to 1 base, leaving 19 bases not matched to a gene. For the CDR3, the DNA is TGTGCCAGTAGTACGCCACTACCTCCGGGACAGGGGAAGATAAGCAATCAGCCCCAGCATTTT. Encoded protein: CASSTPLPPGQGKISNQPQHF.

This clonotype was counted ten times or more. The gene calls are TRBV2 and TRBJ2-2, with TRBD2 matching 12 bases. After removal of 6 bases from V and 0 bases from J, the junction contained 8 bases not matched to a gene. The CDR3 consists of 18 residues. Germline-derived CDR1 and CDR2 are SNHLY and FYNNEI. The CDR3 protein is CASSRTSGIIANTGELFF. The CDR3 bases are TGTGCCAGCAGCCGGACTAGCGGGATCATTGCGAACACCGGGGAGCTGTTTTTT.

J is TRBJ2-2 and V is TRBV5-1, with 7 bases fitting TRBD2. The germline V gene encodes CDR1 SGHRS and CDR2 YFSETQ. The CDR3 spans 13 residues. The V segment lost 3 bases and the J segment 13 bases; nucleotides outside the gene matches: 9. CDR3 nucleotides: TGCGCCAGCAGCTACCGCGGGGAGGGGATGCTGTTTTTT. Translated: CASSYRGEGMLFF.

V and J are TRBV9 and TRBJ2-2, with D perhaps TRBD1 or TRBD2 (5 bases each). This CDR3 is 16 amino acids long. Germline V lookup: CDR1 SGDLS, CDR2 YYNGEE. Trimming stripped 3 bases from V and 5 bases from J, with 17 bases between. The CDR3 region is CASSGSRDGWTGELFF. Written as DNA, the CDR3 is TGTGCCAGCAGCGGATCCCGGGACGGTTGGACCGGGGAGCTGTTTTTT.

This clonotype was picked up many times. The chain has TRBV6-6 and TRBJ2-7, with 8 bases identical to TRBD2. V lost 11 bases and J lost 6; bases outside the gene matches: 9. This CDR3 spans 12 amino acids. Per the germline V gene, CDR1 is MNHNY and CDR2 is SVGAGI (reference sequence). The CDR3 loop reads CACCGSGVEQYF. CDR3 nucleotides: TGTGCCTGCTGCGGTAGCGGGGTCGAGCAGTACTTC.